The 2 T cell receptor beta chains below all came from one sample that was sequenced in a study of preoperative IRX-2 immunotherapy in early breast cancer. Sequencing was performed with immunoSEQ multiplex PCR; in TCRdb, only in-frame clones are kept and a portion is missing. The sample lists about 24,000 clones, around nine tenths seen once, with about 30% in the top ten. As for treatment: preoperative locoregional IRX-2 cytokine immunotherapy. The sequencing here drew on tumor tissue, taken after IRX-2 immunotherapy. Receptors originate from a human donor with breast cancer.

V and J are TRBV6-5 and TRBJ1-2; tentative D call: TRBD1 (5 bases). The CDR3 contains 14 residues. Germline assignment: CDR1 MNHEY and CDR2 SVGAGI. The ends were cut back, 5 bases at V and 5 bases at J, with 15 bases in the middle. The CDR3 region is CASSTPGRGYGYTF. The CDR3 DNA reads as TGTGCCAGCAGTACCCCGGGGAGGGGTTATGGCTACACCTTC.

The chain joins TRBV28 to TRBJ1-5; D is unresolved. Germline V lookup: CDR1 MDHEN, CDR2 SYDVKM. The CDR3 extends over 13 amino acids. Deletions cut 6 bases from V and 0 bases from J, with 6 bases between. The CDR3 sequence is CASRGYSNQPQHF. In DNA, the CDR3 is TGTGCCAGCAGGGGTTATAGCAATCAGCCCCAGCATTTT. Based on the CDR3 plus reference TRBV28 and TRBJ1-5, the full variable domain is DVKVTQSSRYLVKRTGEKVFLECVQDMDHENMFWYRQDPGLGLRLIYFSYDVKMKEKGDIPEGYSVSREKKERFSLILESASTNQTSMYLCASRGYSNQPQHFGDGTRLSIL.